The 5 T cell receptor beta chains below come from one sample, sequenced in a study of blood T cell repertoires in COVID-19. Sequenced by immunoSEQ multiplex PCR; TCRdb stores in-frame clones only, minus some. In the table there are about 26,000 clones, nearly 95% of which are singletons. Sequenced input: peripheral blood. These receptors all come from a human donor in a cohort sampled during active COVID-19.

This clone appeared a single time. The rearrangement uses TRBV5-1 and TRBJ1-1; D remains unclear. The V and J ends lost 2 bases and 0 bases respectively, with 5 bases between them. Germline V gene sequence: CDR1 SGHRS, CDR2 YFSETQ. The CDR3 length is 13 residues. The CDR3, as DNA: TGCGCCAGCAGCTTACTCCTGAACACTGAAGCTTTCTTT. Translation gives CASSLLLNTEAFF.

About this clone itself: Mismatch with germline at one junction end may stem from a read error. This sequence joins TRBV7-2 and TRBJ2-7, with D unresolved. Germline values: CDR1 SGHTA, CDR2 FQGNSA. This CDR3 region has 13 residues. As DNA, the CDR3 is TGTGCCAGCAGCCGAAAAGACTCCCACGAGCAGTACTTC. It is translated as CASSRKDSHEQYF.

The chain has TRBV24-1 and TRBJ2-1; TRBD2 agrees at 8 bases. With V trimmed by 2 bases and J by 3 bases, 5 bases remained unmatched. The CDR3 runs to 16 residues. CDR1 is KGHDR, CDR2 SFDVKD, per germline. CDR3 amino acids: CATSDSGLAGYNEQFF. The CDR3 nucleotides read TGTGCCACCAGTGATTCTGGACTAGCAGGCTACAATGAGCAGTTCTTC.

The CDR3 DNA follows: TGCAGCGTTCCGCCCGGCCTAGCGGGAGGGTCCTTATACAATGAGCAGTTCTTC. This sequence encodes CSVPPGLAGGSLYNEQFF. The gene calls are TRBV29-1 and TRBJ2-1; 12 bases are shared with TRBD2. Per the germline V gene, CDR1 is SQVTM and CDR2 is ANQGSEA. V lost 5 bases, J lost 4 bases, and 15 bases stayed unmatched. CDR3 size: 18 residues.

The chain is built from TRBV5-1 and TRBJ2-2; D is possibly TRBD2 (5 bases). V was clipped by 0 bases and J by 5 bases, with 11 bases between them. Germline lookup yields CDR1 SGHRS and CDR2 YFSETQ. This CDR3 has 15 amino acids. CDR3 nucleotides: TGCGCCAGCAGCTTGGATCGTGAGGGAACCGGGGAGCTGTTTTTT. It encodes CASSLDREGTGELFF.